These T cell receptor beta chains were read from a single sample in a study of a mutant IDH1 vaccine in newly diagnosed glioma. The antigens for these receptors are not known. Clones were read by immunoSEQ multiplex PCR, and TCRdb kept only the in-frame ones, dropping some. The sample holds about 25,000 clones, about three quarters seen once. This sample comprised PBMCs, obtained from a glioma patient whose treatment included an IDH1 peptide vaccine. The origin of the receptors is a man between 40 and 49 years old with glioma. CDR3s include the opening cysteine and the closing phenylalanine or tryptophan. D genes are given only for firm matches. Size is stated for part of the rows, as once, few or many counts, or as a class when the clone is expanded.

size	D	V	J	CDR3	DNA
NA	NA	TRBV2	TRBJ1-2	CASAQGTNHGYTF	TGTGCCAGCGCCCAGGGAACCAACCATGGCTACACCTTC
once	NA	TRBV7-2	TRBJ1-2	CASSTRTVIYGYTF	TGTGCCAGCAGCACCCGGACAGTCATCTATGGCTACACCTTC
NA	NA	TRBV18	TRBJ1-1	CASSLQGGTEAFF	TGTGCCAGCTCACTCCAGGGTGGCACTGAAGCTTTCTTT
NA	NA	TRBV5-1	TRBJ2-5	CASSGGATGSTLKQYF	TGCGCCAGCAGCGGAGGGGCGACTGGGTCTACGCTCAAGCAGTACTTC
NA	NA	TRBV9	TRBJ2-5	CASSVKDVGETQYF	TGTGCCAGCAGCGTAAAGGACGTAGGGGAGACCCAGTACTTC
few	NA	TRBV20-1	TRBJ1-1	CSARSFTEAFF	TGCAGTGCTAGGAGTTTCACTGAAGCTTTCTTT
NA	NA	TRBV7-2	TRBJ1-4	CASSLNGNSEKLFF	TGTGCCAGCAGCTTAAACGGGAACAGTGAAAAACTGTTTTTT
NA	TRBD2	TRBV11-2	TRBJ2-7	CASSREGLASEQYF	TGTGCCAGCAGCCGGGAGGGGCTGGCTTCCGAGCAGTACTTC
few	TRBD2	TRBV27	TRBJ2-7	CASRRLAGNYEQYF	TGTGCCAGCAGGCGACTAGCGGGGAACTACGAGCAGTACTTC
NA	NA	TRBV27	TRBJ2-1	CASSRGRGGPNEQFF	TGTGCCAGCAGCCGAGGGCGCGGGGGCCCGAATGAGCAGTTCTTC
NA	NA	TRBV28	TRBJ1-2	CASSSALTRKGYTF	TGTGCCAGCAGTTCGGCCCTGACAAGGAAAGGCTACACCTTC
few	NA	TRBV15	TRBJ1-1	CATSEGAGDTEAFF	TGTGCCACCAGCGAGGGTGCAGGGGACACTGAAGCTTTCTTT
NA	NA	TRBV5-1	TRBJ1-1	CASSPGQRNTEAFF	TGCGCCAGCAGCCCAGGACAGAGGAACACTGAAGCTTTCTTT
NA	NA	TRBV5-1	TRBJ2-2	CASRIDPTGELFF	TGCGCCAGCAGAATAGACCCCACCGGGGAGCTGTTTTTT
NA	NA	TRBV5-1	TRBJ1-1	CASSLTGTNTEAFF	TGCGCCAGCAGCTTGACGGGGACAAACACTGAAGCTTTCTTT
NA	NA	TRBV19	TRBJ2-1	CASSIDSNEQFF	TGTGCCAGTAGTATTGACAGCAATGAGCAGTTCTTC
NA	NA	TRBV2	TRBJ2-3	CASSDGGEVDTQYF	TGTGCCAGCAGTGACGGAGGGGAGGTAGATACGCAGTATTTT
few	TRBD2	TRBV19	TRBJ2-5	CASRLAGETQYF	TGTGCCAGTCGACTAGCGGGAGAGACCCAGTACTTC
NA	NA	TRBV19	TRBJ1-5	CASSPGGGVVSNQPQHF	TGTGCCAGTAGTCCTGGTGGAGGGGTTGTTAGCAATCAGCCCCAGCATTTT
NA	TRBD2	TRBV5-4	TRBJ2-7	CASSFALAEEQYF	TGTGCCAGCAGCTTTGCGCTAGCGGAGGAGCAGTACTTC
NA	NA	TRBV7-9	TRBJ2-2	CASSLQIPNTGELFF	TGTGCCAGCAGCCTACAGATACCGAACACCGGGGAGCTGTTTTTT
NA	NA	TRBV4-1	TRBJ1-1	CASSQDRTGNAEAFF	TGCGCCAGCAGCCAAGATCGGACGGGGAACGCTGAAGCTTTCTTT
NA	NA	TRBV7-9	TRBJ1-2	CASSLGGRAAYGYTF	TGTGCCAGCAGCTTAGGAGGGAGGGCTGCCTATGGCTACACCTTC
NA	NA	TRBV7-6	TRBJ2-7	CASTEGGHEQYF	TGTGCCAGCACCGAGGGGGGTCACGAGCAGTACTTC
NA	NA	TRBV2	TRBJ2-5	CASGPAAQETQYF	TGTGCCAGCGGGCCGGCGGCTCAAGAGACCCAGTACTTC
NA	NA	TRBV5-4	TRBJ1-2	CASSLNRGHGYTF	TGTGCCAGCAGCTTGAATCGGGGTCATGGCTACACCTTC
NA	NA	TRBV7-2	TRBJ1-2	CASSLGARSDGYTF	TGTGCCAGCAGCTTAGGGGCCCGCTCGGATGGCTACACCTTC
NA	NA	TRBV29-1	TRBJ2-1	CSVEQAWNEQFF	TGCAGCGTTGAGCAGGCTTGGAATGAGCAGTTCTTC
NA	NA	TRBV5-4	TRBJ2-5	CASSLASSAQTQYF	TGTGCCAGCAGCTTGGCGTCTAGCGCTCAGACCCAGTACTTC
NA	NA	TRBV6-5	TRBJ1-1	CASSYSRRPNTEAFF	TGTGCCAGCAGTTACTCGCGCAGGCCGAACACTGAAGCTTTCTTT
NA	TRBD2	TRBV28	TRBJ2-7	CASSARLAGAYEQYF	TGTGCCAGCAGTGCCCGACTAGCGGGAGCCTACGAGCAGTACTTC
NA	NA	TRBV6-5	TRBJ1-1	CASRREGQVFF	TGTGCCAGCAGGAGGGAGGGGCAAGTTTTCTTT
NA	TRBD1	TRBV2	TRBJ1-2	CASSEAGGGELFGYTF	TGTGCCAGCAGTGAAGCAGGAGGGGGCGAGCTGTTTGGCTACACCTTC
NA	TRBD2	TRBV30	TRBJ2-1	CAWASSGGDNEQFF	TGTGCCTGGGCCTCTAGCGGGGGGGATAATGAGCAGTTCTTC
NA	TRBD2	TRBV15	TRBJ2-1	CATSRAAGGSYNEQFF	TGTGCCACCAGCAGAGCGGCGGGGGGATCCTACAATGAGCAGTTCTTC
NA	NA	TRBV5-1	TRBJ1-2	CASSLGHNEGYGYTF	TGCGCCAGCAGCTTGGGACATAACGAAGGCTATGGCTACACCTTC
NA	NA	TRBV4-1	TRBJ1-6	CASSQYAYNSPLHF	TGCGCCAGCAGCCAATATGCCTATAATTCACCCCTCCACTTT
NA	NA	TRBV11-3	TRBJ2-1	CASSPVGGTGSNEQFF	TGTGCCAGCAGCCCAGTGGGGGGCACCGGCAGTAATGAGCAGTTCTTC
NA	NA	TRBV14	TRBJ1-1	CASSQGGPLRAFF	TGTGCCAGCAGCCAAGGGGGTCCCCTGAGGGCTTTCTTT
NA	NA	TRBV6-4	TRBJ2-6	CASSEDSSGANVLTF	TGTGCCAGCAGTGAAGACAGCTCTGGGGCCAACGTCCTGACTTTC
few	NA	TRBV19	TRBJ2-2	CASSMQDTNTGELFF	TGTGCCAGTAGTATGCAGGATACGAACACCGGGGAGCTGTTTTTT